Below, 30 T cell receptor beta chains from the same sample are listed, as sequenced in a study of T cell repertoires in cytomegalovirus infection. MiXCR, run by TCRdb on the reads, gives a single entry per CDR3 protein. Of about 830,000 distinct CDR3 sequences in the sample, roughly 33% were seen once. The antigens of these receptors remain unknown. The material was cultured CD8+ T cells from PBMCs, obtained from culture after CMV antigen stimulation. These receptors were taken from a human donor in good health (CMV status not recorded). Some clones in this sample may be carry-over from other donors' samples.

About this clonotype: One end of the junction fails to match germline, which may point to a read error. The CDR3 spells CVSSLAGNTEAFF. Written as DNA, the CDR3 is TGTGTCAGCAGCCTCGCGGGGAACACTGAAGCTTTCTTT. V gene TRBV7-2 combines with J gene TRBJ1-1; D remains unclear. Germline loops: CDR1 SGHTA, CDR2 FQGNSA. This CDR3 region has 13 residues.

This clonotype appeared a single time. The chain combines TRBV27 with TRBJ2-5; D uncertain. This CDR3 contains 15 residues. Germline CDR1 MNHEY, CDR2 SMNVEV (reference sequence). Trimming stripped 3 bases from V and 2 bases from J, with 13 bases between. The CDR3 is CASSFRSAYQETQYF. The CDR3 nucleotides read TGTGCCAGCAGTTTTAGGAGCGCTTATCAAGAGACCCAGTACTTC.

Here the CDR3 DNA reads TGTGCCAGCAGCTCCCTACGACTAATAGAAAACAATGAGCAGTTCTTC. This gives the protein CASSSLRLIENNEQFF. The V call is TRBV5-6, the J call TRBJ2-1, with D perhaps matching TRBD2 (5 bases). V lost 3 bases and J lost 5, with 18 bases in between. The germline CDR1 and CDR2 sequences are SGHDT and YYEEEE. The CDR3 is 16 amino acids. Full variable domain (remainder filled in from reference TRBV5-6 and TRBJ2-1): DAGVTQSPTHLIKTRGQQVTLRCSPKSGHDTVSWYQQALGQGPQFIFQYYEEEERQRGNFPDRFSGHQFPNYSSELNVNALLLGDSALYLCASSSLRLIENNEQFFGPGTRLTVL.

This clonotype was found many times. The chain uses TRBV12-3 or TRBV12-4 and TRBJ1-1; D unresolved. The CDR3 covers 17 residues. V lost 3 bases and J 4 bases, leaving 21 bases between the germline ends. CDR3 protein: CASSFNLMTREGTEAFF. DNA of the CDR3: TGTGCCAGCAGTTTCAATTTGATGACGCGGGAGGGCACTGAAGCTTTCTTT.

This clonotype was counted many times. In nucleotides, the CDR3 is TGTGCCAGCAGCTTAGGTGGGACGGGTTACAATGAGCAGTTCTTC. As protein: CASSLGGTGYNEQFF. The chain combines TRBV7-6 with TRBJ2-1; D assignment may be TRBD1 or TRBD2 (5 bases each). V gave up 1 base and J gave up 4 bases, with 11 bases separating them. The CDR3 spans 15 residues. The germline V gene has CDR1 SGHVS and CDR2 FNYEAQ.

The gene calls are TRBV4-1 and TRBJ1-5; TRBD1 might be the D (5 bases). The length of the CDR3 is 12 residues. The germline V and J ends were trimmed by 3 bases and 5 bases, with 5 bases remaining between them. Per germline, CDR1 MGHRA and CDR2 YSYEKL. The CDR3 region has the DNA TGCGCCAGCAGCCAGGGGGATCAGCCCCAGCATTTT. This codes for CASSQGDQPQHF.

The chain employs TRBV6-2 or TRBV6-3 and TRBJ1-2; tentative D call: TRBD1 (5 bases). In germline, CDR1 is MNHEY, CDR2 SVGEGT. Deletions cut 0 bases from V and 4 bases from J, with 30 bases between. The CDR3 length is 21 residues. DNA for the CDR3: TGTGCCAGCAGTTACTCGAACTTGGCTGAGATATCCTTCTGGGGGATCTATGGCTACACCTTC. As protein: CASSYSNLAEISFWGIYGYTF.

This clonotype was detected ten times or more. The chain carries TRBV12-3 or TRBV12-4 and TRBJ1-1; D possibly corresponds to TRBD1 (5 bases). The CDR3 is 13 amino acids. Trimming removed 7 bases from V and 6 bases from J, with 15 bases in between. CDR3 nucleotides: TGTGCCAGCATCCCGGGGGTCTGGTCTGAAGCTTTCTTT. This encodes CASIPGVWSEAFF.

As concerns this clonotype: The junction shows a germline mismatch at one end, possibly a read error. J is TRBJ2-1 and V is TRBV7-3, with 15 positions matching TRBD2. In germline, CDR1 is SGHTA, CDR2 FQGTGA. This CDR3 is 18 amino acids long. The CDR3 spells CTSSLVPGTSGGLDEQFF. For the CDR3, the DNA is TGTACCAGCAGCTTAGTTCCTGGGACTAGCGGGGGGTTGGATGAGCAGTTCTTC.

The rearrangement joins TRBV10-3 to TRBJ2-1; 10 nucleotides match TRBD2. This CDR3 comprises 18 residues. In germline, CDR1 is ENHRY, CDR2 SYGVKD. Trimming removed 4 bases from V and 3 bases from J; junction bases left unmatched: 12. DNA for the CDR3: TGTGCCATCAGTGGGAAGGTAGCGGGGGGTGGGATCTACAATGAGCAGTTCTTC. Translation gives CAISGKVAGGGIYNEQFF.

There are many counts of this clonotype. The chain carries TRBV12-3 or TRBV12-4 and TRBJ2-3; 8 bases agree with TRBD1. CDR3 length: 17 amino acids. V dropped 2 bases and J dropped 2; count of bases not matched to a gene: 9. Here the CDR3 reads CASSLIGQGAYTDTQYF. For the CDR3, the DNA is TGTGCCAGCAGTTTAATAGGGCAGGGGGCTTACACAGATACGCAGTATTTT.

The chain has TRBV27 and TRBJ1-2; D not certain. The germline CDR1 and CDR2 sequences are MNHEY and SMNVEV (reference sequence). Trimming pared 7 bases from V and 4 bases from J, leaving 16 bases between. This CDR3 has 14 amino acids. The CDR3 coding sequence is TGTGCCAGCACCCCGGCGTCCAATCTCTATGGCTACACCTTC. This gives the protein CASTPASNLYGYTF.

This clonotype was detected ten times or more. CDR3 DNA sequence: TGTGCCAGCAGTTGGGCCAGTGGGCTGAACTATGGCTACACCTTC. Amino acids: CASSWASGLNYGYTF. J is TRBJ1-2 and V is TRBV28; unclear D gene. This CDR3 has 15 amino acids. Germline assignment: CDR1 MDHEN and CDR2 SYDVKM. Trimming took off 4 bases at V and 2 bases at J, with 14 bases between the two ends.

The chain carries TRBV5-1 and TRBJ2-1; no definite D call. Germline V gene lookup returns CDR1 SGHRS and CDR2 YFSETQ. The ends were cut back, 3 bases at V and 9 bases at J, with 10 bases in the middle. The CDR3 sequence is 12 residues long. The CDR3 here is CASSYSYLEQFF. The CDR3 DNA reads as TGCGCCAGCAGCTACTCTTACCTTGAGCAGTTCTTC.

The chain employs TRBV7-6 and TRBJ1-5; the D is unclear. This CDR3 spans 14 amino acids. CDR1 and CDR2 from the germline V gene are SGHVS and FNYEAQ. V was cut by 1 base and J by 3 bases, with 7 bases left in between. CDR3 in DNA: TGTGCCAGCAGCTTAGGGGATATCAATCAGCCCCAGCATTTT. This gives the protein CASSLGDINQPQHF.

This clonotype came up once. V usage is TRBV6-5 and J usage is TRBJ2-3; D might be TRBD1 or TRBD2, each matching 5 bases. CDR1 MNHEY and CDR2 SVGAGI come from the germline V gene. V lost 10 bases and J lost 7, with 15 bases in between. This CDR3 comprises 12 residues. CDR3 in amino acids: CATQRGANTQYF. The CDR3 bases are TGTGCCACCCAGCGAGGGGCAAATACGCAGTATTTT.

V usage is TRBV5-1 and J usage is TRBJ2-5, with D perhaps TRBD2 (6 bases). V gave up 3 bases and J gave up 4 bases, with 13 bases separating them. The CDR3 sequence is 14 residues long. Per the germline V gene, CDR1 is SGHRS and CDR2 is YFSETQ. The CDR3 loop is CASSSYQGGETQYF. The CDR3 DNA is TGCGCCAGCAGCTCCTATCAGGGAGGAGAGACCCAGTACTTC.

The table lists this clonotype with a few counts. This sequence joins TRBV28 and TRBJ2-7; 7 bases map to TRBD1. V trimming: 5 bases; J trimming: 1 base; junction bases outside the gene matches: 5. Germline CDR1 reads MDHEN; CDR2 reads SYDVKM. The CDR3 spans 14 residues. This chain's CDR3 is CASSVLDRSYEQYV. The CDR3 region has the DNA TGTGCCAGCAGTGTCCTGGACAGGTCCTACGAGCAGTACGTC.

The chain has TRBV5-4 and TRBJ2-2; D is uncertain. CDR1 is SGHNT, CDR2 YYREEE, per germline (reference sequence). The CDR3 has 16 amino acids. V was shortened by 4 bases and J by 3 bases, with 16 bases between the two germline ends. CDR3 in amino acids: CASSAVGTGDTGELFF. CDR3 nucleotide sequence: TGTGCCAGCAGCGCCGTGGGCACGGGCGACACCGGGGAGCTGTTTTTT.

The V call is TRBV7-9, the J call TRBJ2-5, with D possibly matching TRBD1 (5 bases). The germline V and J ends were trimmed by 5 bases and 4 bases, with 14 bases remaining between them. Germline V gene data show CDR1 as SEHNR and CDR2 as FQNEAQ (reference sequence). The CDR3 is made up of 14 amino acids. This CDR3 is CASSLTGYLETQYF. The CDR3 bases are TGTGCCAGCAGCCTAACAGGTTATTTAGAGACCCAGTACTTC. Based on the CDR3 plus reference TRBV7-9 and TRBJ2-5, the full variable domain is DTGVSQNPRHKITKRGQNVTFRCDPISEHNRLYWYRQTLGQGPEFLTYFQNEAQLEKSRLLSDRFSAERPKGSFSTLEIQRTEQGDSAMYLCASSLTGYLETQYFGPGTRLLVL.

This clonotype has just one count. At one boundary the junction diverges from the germline segment, which might be a read error. As DNA, the CDR3 is TGTGCCTGCAGCTCCGAGGACAGATGGGACACTGAAGCTTTCTTT. Protein sequence: CACSSEDRWDTEAFF. This chain uses TRBV7-2 with TRBJ1-1; tentatively, D is TRBD1 (6 bases). This CDR3 is built from 15 residues. Germline CDR1 is SGHTA and CDR2 is FQGNSA.

This clonotype showed up just a few times. The J gene is TRBJ1-2, the V gene TRBV29-1, with 7 nucleotides matching TRBD1. CDR1 SQVTM and CDR2 ANQGSEA come from the germline V gene. The CDR3 has 12 amino acids. Trimming removed 6 bases from V and 6 bases from J; junction bases left unmatched: 7. CDR3 residues: CSVGQGDNGYTF. DNA of the CDR3: TGCAGCGTCGGTCAGGGGGATAATGGCTACACCTTC.

This clonotype was seen a few times. V gene TRBV27 combines with J gene TRBJ1-3; D uncertain. This CDR3 region has 13 residues. Deletions cut 6 bases from V and 6 bases from J, with 12 bases between. Germline loops: CDR1 MNHEY, CDR2 SMNVEV (reference sequence). For the CDR3, the DNA is TGTGCCAGCAGAAGGCCGTATGAAAACACCATATATTTT. This encodes CASRRPYENTIYF.

This clonotype was detected only a few times. The rearrangement links TRBV6-1 to TRBJ2-7; 11 bases are a match to TRBD2. V shed 5 bases, J shed 9 bases, and the junction held 9 bases outside the gene matches. The V gene's germline CDR1 is MNHNS and CDR2 SASEGT. This CDR3 has 14 residues. The CDR3 sequence is CASSPTSGVQGQYV. The CDR3 DNA sequence: TGTGCCAGCAGTCCGACTAGCGGGGTACAGGGGCAGTACGTC.

This clonotype appeared a few times. This chain links TRBV7-8 with TRBJ1-1; D possibly corresponds to TRBD1 (6 bases). V was cut by 5 bases and J by 9 bases, with 16 bases left in between. Germline CDR1 reads SGHVS; CDR2 reads FQNEAQ. CDR3 size: 13 residues. For the CDR3, the DNA is TGTGCCAGCAGCCCCGATTGGGGGGCAAAAGCTTTCTTT. This codes for CASSPDWGAKAFF. The full variable domain, in which reference TRBV7-8 and TRBJ1-1 provide the parts outside the CDR3, is GAGVSQSPRYKVAKRGQDVALRCDPISGHVSLFWYQQALGQGPEFLTYFQNEAQLDKSGLPSDRFFAERPEGSVSTLKIQRTQQEDSAVYLCASSPDWGAKAFFGQGTRLTVV.

CDR3 nucleotide sequence: TGCGCCAGCAGCTCCCCCGAATACAATGAGCAGTTCTTC. Protein: CASSSPEYNEQFF. The J gene is TRBJ2-1, the V gene TRBV4-1; no clear D. Germline values: CDR1 MGHRA, CDR2 YSYEKL. V was shortened by 5 bases and J by 4 bases, with 9 bases between the two germline ends. The CDR3 spans 13 residues.

The CDR3 sequence is CASSLRDNRDTEAFF. The CDR3 DNA is TGTGCCAGCAGTTTAAGGGACAACAGAGATACTGAAGCTTTCTTT. This sequence joins TRBV27 and TRBJ1-1, with a weak D call TRBD1 (6 bases). Germline V gives CDR1 MNHEY, CDR2 SMNVEV (reference sequence). The V end lost 2 bases, the J end lost 5 bases, and 15 bases lay between the germline ends. The CDR3 loop spans 15 amino acids.

The chain's CDR3 is CASSSLRGGAEQYF. CDR3 in DNA: TGTGCCAGCAGCTCGCTAAGGGGGGGGGCCGAGCAGTACTTC. The gene calls are TRBV5-6 and TRBJ2-7; possible D gene TRBD2, 7 bases. In germline, CDR1 is SGHDT, CDR2 YYEEEE. The CDR3 contains 14 residues. V was pared by 3 bases and J by 6 bases, with 16 bases between. Using reference TRBV5-6 and TRBJ2-7 for the parts outside the CDR3, the full variable domain is DAGVTQSPTHLIKTRGQQVTLRCSPKSGHDTVSWYQQALGQGPQFIFQYYEEEERQRGNFPDRFSGHQFPNYSSELNVNALLLGDSALYLCASSSLRGGAEQYFGPGTRLTVT.

This clonotype was observed at least ten times. V is TRBV7-2 and J is TRBJ1-2; 12 bases line up with TRBD1. Germline assignment: CDR1 SGHTA and CDR2 FQGNSA. V trimming: 1 base; J trimming: 7 bases; junction bases outside the gene matches: 7. The CDR3 runs 16 residues. The CDR3 sequence: CASSLDSGQGALGYTF. The CDR3 nucleotides read TGTGCCAGCAGCTTAGACTCGGGACAGGGGGCGCTTGGCTACACCTTC.

There are many counts of this clonotype. The J gene is TRBJ1-1, the V gene TRBV7-6; D gene uncertain. Trimming cost V 3 bases and J 0 bases, with 8 bases left between them. CDR1 SGHVS and CDR2 FNYEAQ come from the germline V gene. This CDR3 is 14 amino acids long. The CDR3 here is CASSLSRLNTEAFF. In DNA, the CDR3 is TGTGCCAGCAGCTTGTCACGGCTGAACACTGAAGCTTTCTTT.